A single T cell receptor beta chain is shown here with its context. Its target is not known. CDR3 size: 13 residues. Germline V gene sequence: CDR1 LGHNA, CDR2 YNFKEQ. The V and J ends lost 3 bases and 3 bases, in that order; junction bases with no gene match: 1. Stated time point: blood 2 weeks post-SBRT. As to treatment: 15 Gy SBRT to primary tumor, nephrectomy 4 weeks later. The data were obtained in a study of radiation and T cells in renal cell carcinoma. Study-wide results and limits: Top tumor clonotypes rose in blood 2 weeks post-radiation, then contracted.

TCRdb's table, derived via immunoSEQ multiplex PCR, lists solely in-frame clones and lacks some. The data contain 100,000 to 150,000 clones, about 81% of them singletons. The sample in question was blood, obtained from a patient whose treatment included radiotherapy and nephrectomy. The chain links TRBV4-2 to TRBJ2-5; 7 bases agree with TRBD1. This clonotype originated in a man in his fifties with renal cell carcinoma. In DNA form, the CDR3 reads TGTGCCAGCAGCCATGACAGGGAAGAGACCCAGTACTTC. Protein product: CASSHDREETQYF.